Below, 21 T cell receptor beta chains from the same sample are listed, as sequenced in a study of cytomegalovirus exposure and HLA in healthy donors. Method: immunoSEQ multiplex PCR; TCRdb's copy keeps in-frame clones and lacks some. The sample lists some 59,000 clones; about 88% were seen once. The sequencing input was PBMCs. The receptor set was obtained from a woman under 30 in good health and CMV-seronegative.

V gene TRBV10-2 combines with J gene TRBJ2-1; maybe TRBD2 (5 bases). The length of the CDR3 is 13 residues. Germline V gives CDR1 WSHSY, CDR2 SAAADI. V was clipped by 9 bases and J by 6 bases, with 15 bases between them. CDR3 loop: CASRLGEPNEQFF. CDR3 DNA sequence: TGCGCCAGTAGGCTCGGGGAGCCCAATGAGCAGTTCTTC.

The CDR3 loop is CASSLGGRPTDTQYF. The CDR3 DNA is TGTGCCAGCAGTTTAGGCGGGAGGCCCACAGATACGCAGTATTTT. The chain combines TRBV28 with TRBJ2-3; 8 bases are shared with TRBD2. This CDR3 region has 15 residues. V shed 2 bases and J 2 bases; nucleotides not matched to a gene: 3. In germline, CDR1 is MDHEN, CDR2 SYDVKM.

The gene calls are TRBV19 and TRBJ2-3; 9 bases fit TRBD1. The CDR3 spans 14 residues. J was trimmed by 1 base and V by 7 bases; bases with no gene match: 3. Germline CDR1 reads LNHDA; CDR2 reads SQIVND (reference sequence). CDR3: CASIDRGGTDTQYF. The CDR3 nucleotides read TGTGCCAGTATCGACAGGGGGGGCACAGATACGCAGTATTTT.

This chain links TRBV28 with TRBJ2-1, with D maybe TRBD2 (6 bases). CDR3 length: 17 residues. Germline V lookup: CDR1 MDHEN, CDR2 SYDVKM. The V and J ends lost 6 bases and 0 bases respectively, with 18 bases between them. The CDR3 region has the DNA TGTGCCAGCAGATTTGCCGGGACTTCCAGCTCCTACAATGAGCAGTTCTTC. Residues: CASRFAGTSSSYNEQFF.

V and J are TRBV5-1 and TRBJ1-2; 12 bases agree with TRBD1. The CDR3 totals 17 residues. Germline assignment: CDR1 SGHRS and CDR2 YFSETQ. With V trimmed by 4 bases and J by 5 bases, 12 bases remained unmatched. CDR3 DNA: TGCGCCAGCAGCCGTCTGGGACAGGGGGCTCAAGGGTATGGCTACACCTTC. This sequence encodes CASSRLGQGAQGYGYTF.

The J gene is TRBJ1-2, the V gene TRBV28, with 9 bases lining up with TRBD1. Trimming took 5 bases from V and 2 from J; bases not matched to a gene: 3. The CDR3 extends over 14 amino acids. Germline V CDR1 and CDR2: MDHEN, SYDVKM. For the CDR3, the DNA is TGTGCCAGCAGTGGAGGACAGGGGAACTATGGCTACACCTTC. It translates to CASSGGQGNYGYTF.

The CDR3 DNA follows: TGTGCCAGCTCACCACCCGACAGGGCCGGGGAGCTGTTTTTT. Protein product: CASSPPDRAGELFF. The chain recombines TRBV18 with TRBJ2-2, with 7 bases matching TRBD1. The germline V gene encodes CDR1 KGHSH and CDR2 LQKENI. The CDR3 runs to 14 residues. Losses at the gene ends were 0 bases for V and 6 bases for J; bases not matched to a gene: 1.

This rearrangement joins TRBV11-2 to TRBJ1-2, with D perhaps matching TRBD1 (5 bases). V lost 1 base, J lost 6 bases, and 6 bases lay in between. This CDR3 has 12 amino acids. Germline CDR1 SGHAT, CDR2 FQNNGV. The CDR3: CASSLGGDGYTF. CDR3 DNA: TGTGCCAGCAGCTTAGGGGGGGATGGCTACACCTTC.

The V gene is TRBV15, the J gene TRBJ2-2; a possible D gene is TRBD1 (5 bases). Germline values: CDR1 LNHNV, CDR2 YYDKDF (reference sequence). V was pared by 0 bases and J by 6 bases, with 8 bases between. This CDR3 has 14 residues. CDR3 sequence: CATSRDQGAGELFF. The CDR3 DNA follows: TGTGCCACCAGCAGAGATCAGGGTGCCGGGGAGCTGTTTTTT.

The chain couples TRBV12-2 to TRBJ1-2. TRBV12-2 is an annotated pseudogene. The CDR3 is 15 amino acids. CDR3 in amino acids: CASRLARGDSYGYTF. The CDR3 nucleotides are TGTGCAAGTCGCTTAGCGCGGGGGGACTCCTATGGCTACACCTTC.

A single count supports this clone. Other DNA sequences within the sample encode an identical CDR3. This chain uses TRBV28 with TRBJ2-7; possibly TRBD2 for D (6 bases). Germline values: CDR1 MDHEN, CDR2 SYDVKM. Trimming shortened V by 3 bases and J by 4 bases, and 7 bases separated the two germline ends. The CDR3 has 12 amino acids. The CDR3: CASSLGGYEQYF. The CDR3 region has the DNA TGTGCCAGCAGTTTGGGGGGATACGAGCAGTACTTC.

The chain combines TRBV27 with TRBJ1-6; TRBD1 matches at 7 bases. CDR3 length: 14 amino acids. Per germline, CDR1 MNHEY and CDR2 SMNVEV (reference sequence). V dropped 5 bases and J dropped 6; count of bases not matched to a gene: 4. CDR3 region: CASSHRGFNSPLHF. Here the CDR3 DNA reads TGTGCCAGCAGTCACAGGGGATTTAATTCACCCCTCCACTTT.

The chain employs TRBV11-2 and TRBJ1-1; D is possibly TRBD1 (6 bases). Trimming pared 6 bases from V and 3 bases from J, leaving 17 bases between. Germline-derived CDR1 and CDR2 are SGHAT and FQNNGV. CDR3 length: 15 residues. The CDR3: CASRARGGGYTEAFF. The CDR3 DNA reads as TGTGCCAGCAGAGCTCGGGGAGGGGGTTACACTGAAGCTTTCTTT. Based on the CDR3 plus reference TRBV11-2 and TRBJ1-1, the full variable domain is EAGVAQSPRYKIIEKRQSVAFWCNPISGHATLYWYQQILGQGPKLLIQFQNNGVVDDSQLPKDRFSAERLKGVDSTLKIQPAKLEDSAVYLCASRARGGGYTEAFFGQGTRLTVV.

On this clone itself: The sample contains more than one DNA sequence encoding this CDR3. This chain uses TRBV9 with TRBJ2-7; 7 bases align to TRBD1. The CDR3 runs to 15 residues. CDR1 and CDR2 (germline): SGDLS, YYNGEE. With 0 bases clipped from V and 0 bases from J, the junction kept 3 bases outside the gene matches. The CDR3 nucleotides are TGTGCCAGCAGCGTAGGAGGGGGCGGCTCCTACGAGCAGTACTTC. It yields the protein CASSVGGGGSYEQYF.

The rearrangement joins TRBV18 to TRBJ2-1, with D possibly TRBD2 on 6 matching bases. CDR3 length: 15 residues. CDR1 and CDR2 (germline): KGHSH, LQKENI. V gave up 1 base and J gave up 5 bases, with 12 bases separating them. The CDR3 protein is CASSPQRDLNNEQFF. CDR3 nucleotides: TGTGCCAGCTCACCACAACGGGACTTGAACAATGAGCAGTTCTTC.

The chain recombines TRBV7-8 with TRBJ2-7; TRBD2 matches 8 bases. V was clipped by 2 bases and J by 3 bases; unmatched bases: 0. This CDR3 contains 13 residues. Germline CDR1 and CDR2: SGHVS and FQNEAQ. The CDR3 bases are TGTGCCAGCAGCTTACGGGGGGGCTACGAGCAGTACTTC. Protein sequence: CASSLRGGYEQYF.

This clone has only a few counts. The chain links TRBV4-1 to TRBJ2-7; D possibly corresponds to TRBD2 (5 bases). CDR1 is MGHRA, CDR2 YSYEKL, per germline. V lost 0 bases to trimming and J lost 4 bases, with 13 bases between them. The CDR3 has 15 amino acids. The CDR3 reads CASSQDGTEGYEQYF. Written as DNA, the CDR3 is TGCGCCAGCAGCCAAGATGGCACCGAGGGATACGAGCAGTACTTC.

The genes are TRBV6-6 and TRBJ1-5; D is possibly TRBD1 (5 bases). V dropped 2 bases and J dropped 5 bases, with 10 bases sitting between them. The CDR3 loop spans 14 amino acids. The germline V gene has CDR1 MNHNY and CDR2 SVGAGI (reference sequence). The CDR3 sequence: CASSYGGSHQPQHF. For the CDR3, the DNA is TGTGCCAGCAGTTACGGGGGGAGCCATCAGCCCCAGCATTTT.

The CDR3 nucleotides are TGTGCCACCAGCAGATTCAGGGGGACTAATGAAAAACTGTTTTTT. Translated: CATSRFRGTNEKLFF. This chain uses TRBV15 with TRBJ1-4; 7 positions match TRBD1. Unmatched junction bases numbered 2, after V lost 2 bases and J lost 2 bases. Germline V gene lookup returns CDR1 LNHNV and CDR2 YYDKDF (reference sequence). The CDR3 extends over 15 amino acids.

The chain employs TRBV13 and TRBJ2-2, with a weak D call TRBD2 (6 bases). The germline gives CDR1 PRHDT, CDR2 FYEKMQ (reference sequence). The CDR3 is 16 amino acids. Trimming removed 4 bases from V and 7 bases from J, with 19 bases in between. Written as DNA, the CDR3 is TGTGCCAGCAGCTCCGATACGAATCGGGAGTACGGGGAGCTGTTTTTT. It yields the protein CASSSDTNREYGELFF.

This chain links TRBV6-1 with TRBJ2-2; a possible D gene is TRBD1 (6 bases). The V and J ends lost 5 bases and 6 bases respectively, with 13 bases between them. The germline gives CDR1 MNHNS, CDR2 SASEGT. The CDR3 contains 14 residues. CDR3 coding DNA: TGTGCCAGCAGTACCGGGACACCTTCCGGGGAGCTGTTTTTT. Protein sequence: CASSTGTPSGELFF.